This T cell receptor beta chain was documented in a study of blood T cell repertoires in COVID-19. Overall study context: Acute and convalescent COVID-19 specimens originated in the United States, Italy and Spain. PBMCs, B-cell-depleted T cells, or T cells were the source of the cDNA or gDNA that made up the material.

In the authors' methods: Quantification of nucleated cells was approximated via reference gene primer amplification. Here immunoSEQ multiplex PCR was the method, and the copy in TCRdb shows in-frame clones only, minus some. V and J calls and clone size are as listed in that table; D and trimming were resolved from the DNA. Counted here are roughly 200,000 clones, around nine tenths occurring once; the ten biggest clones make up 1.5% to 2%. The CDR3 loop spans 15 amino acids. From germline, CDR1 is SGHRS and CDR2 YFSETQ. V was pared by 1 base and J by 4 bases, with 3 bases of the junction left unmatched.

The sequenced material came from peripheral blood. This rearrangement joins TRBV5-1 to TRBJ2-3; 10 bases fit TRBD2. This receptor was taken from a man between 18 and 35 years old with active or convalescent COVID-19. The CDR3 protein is CASSLSGGASDTQYF. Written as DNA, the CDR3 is TGCGCCAGCAGCTTGAGCGGGGGGGCCTCAGATACGCAGTATTTT.